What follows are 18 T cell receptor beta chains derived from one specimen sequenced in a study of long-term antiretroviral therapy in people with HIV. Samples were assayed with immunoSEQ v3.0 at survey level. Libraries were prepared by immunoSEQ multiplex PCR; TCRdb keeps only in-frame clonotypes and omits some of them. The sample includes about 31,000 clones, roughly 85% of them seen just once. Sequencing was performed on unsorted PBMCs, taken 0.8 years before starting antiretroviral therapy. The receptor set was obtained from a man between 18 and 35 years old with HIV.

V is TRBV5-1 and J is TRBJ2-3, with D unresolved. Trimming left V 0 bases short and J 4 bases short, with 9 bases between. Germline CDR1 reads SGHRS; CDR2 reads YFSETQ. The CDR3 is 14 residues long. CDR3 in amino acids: CASSLGPAPDTQYF. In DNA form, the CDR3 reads TGCGCCAGCAGCTTGGGCCCTGCACCAGATACGCAGTATTTT.

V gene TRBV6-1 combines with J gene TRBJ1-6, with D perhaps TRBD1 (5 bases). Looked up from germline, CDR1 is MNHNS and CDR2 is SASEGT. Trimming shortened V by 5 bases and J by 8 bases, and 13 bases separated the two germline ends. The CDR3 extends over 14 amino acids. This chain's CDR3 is CASSLGGLDSPLHF. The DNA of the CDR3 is TGTGCCAGCAGTCTGGGGGGTTTGGATTCACCCCTCCACTTT.

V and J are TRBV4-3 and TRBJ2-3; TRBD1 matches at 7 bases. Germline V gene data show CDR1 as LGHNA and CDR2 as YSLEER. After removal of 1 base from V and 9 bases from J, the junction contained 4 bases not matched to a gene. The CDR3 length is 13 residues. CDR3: CASSQGQGTTQYF. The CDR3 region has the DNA TGCGCCAGCAGCCAAGGACAGGGTACCACGCAGTATTTT.

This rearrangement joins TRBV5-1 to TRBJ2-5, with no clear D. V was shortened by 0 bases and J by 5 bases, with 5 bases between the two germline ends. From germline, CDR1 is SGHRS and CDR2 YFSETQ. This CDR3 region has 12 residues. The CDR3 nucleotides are TGCGCCAGCAGCTTGGCCGATGAGACCCAGTACTTC. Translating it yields CASSLADETQYF.

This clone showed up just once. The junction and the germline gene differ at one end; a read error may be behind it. CDR3 sequence: CASSPTRLAFSGELFF. The CDR3 region has the DNA TGTGCTAGCAGCCCGACTAGATTAGCGTTCTCCGGGGAGCTGTTTTTT. The V call is TRBV7-7, the J call TRBJ2-2; D might be TRBD2 (6 bases). The CDR3 consists of 16 residues. From germline, CDR1 is SSHAT and CDR2 FNYEAQ (reference sequence).

This CDR3 reads CASSGYRGATEAFF. CDR3 bases: TGTGCCAGCAGTGGATACAGGGGTGCAACTGAAGCTTTCTTT. The V call is TRBV25-1, the J call TRBJ1-1; TRBD1 agrees at 7 bases. Germline V lookup: CDR1 MGHDK, CDR2 SYGVNS. The CDR3 spans 14 residues. Losses at the gene ends were 4 bases for V and 5 bases for J; bases not matched to a gene: 7. The whole variable domain, filled in from reference TRBV25-1 and TRBJ1-1, reads EADIYQTPRYLVIGTGKKITLECSQTMGHDKMYWYQQDPGMELHLIHYSYGVNSTEKGDLSSESTVSRIRTEHFPLTLESARPSHTSQYLCASSGYRGATEAFFGQGTRLTVV.

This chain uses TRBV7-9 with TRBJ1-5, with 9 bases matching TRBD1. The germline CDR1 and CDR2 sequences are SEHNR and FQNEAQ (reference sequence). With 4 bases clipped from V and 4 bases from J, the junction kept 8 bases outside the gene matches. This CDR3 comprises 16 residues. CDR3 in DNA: TGTGCCAGCAGCTCCGGGACAGGGTCGATTAATCAGCCCCAGCATTTT. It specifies CASSSGTGSINQPQHF.

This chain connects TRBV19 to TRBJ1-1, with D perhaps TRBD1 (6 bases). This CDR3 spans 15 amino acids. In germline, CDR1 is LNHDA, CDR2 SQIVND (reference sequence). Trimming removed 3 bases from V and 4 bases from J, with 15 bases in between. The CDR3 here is CASSIEYHRVTEAFF. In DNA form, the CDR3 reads TGTGCCAGTAGTATCGAATACCACAGGGTCACTGAAGCTTTCTTT.

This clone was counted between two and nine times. This CDR3 is CATTSSAGGFEQYF. CDR3 coding DNA: TGTGCCACTACCTCCAGTGCGGGAGGGTTCGAGCAGTACTTC. The chain carries TRBV19 and TRBJ2-7, with 9 bases identical to TRBD2. Germline V gives CDR1 LNHDA, CDR2 SQIVND (reference sequence). CDR3 size: 14 residues. J was trimmed by 6 bases and V by 10 bases; bases with no gene match: 13.

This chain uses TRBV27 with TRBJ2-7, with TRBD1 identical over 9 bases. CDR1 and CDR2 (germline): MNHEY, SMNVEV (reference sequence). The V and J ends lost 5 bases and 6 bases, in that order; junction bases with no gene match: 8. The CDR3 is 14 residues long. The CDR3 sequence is CASSGPGQGGEQYF. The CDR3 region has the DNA TGTGCCAGCAGTGGACCGGGACAGGGTGGCGAGCAGTACTTC.

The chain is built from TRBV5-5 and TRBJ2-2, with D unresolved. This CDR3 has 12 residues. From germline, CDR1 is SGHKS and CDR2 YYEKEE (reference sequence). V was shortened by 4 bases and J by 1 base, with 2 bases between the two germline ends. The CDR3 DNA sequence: TGTGCCAGCAGCCAGAACACCGGGGAGCTGTTTTTT. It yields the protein CASSQNTGELFF.

The chain's CDR3 is CASSLRTGNYGYTF. The DNA for the CDR3 is TGCGCCAGCAGCCTCCGGACGGGGAACTATGGCTACACCTTC. The genes are TRBV4-1 and TRBJ1-2; no firm D call. There are 14 residues in the CDR3. V was trimmed by 4 bases and J by 2 bases, leaving 11 bases between them. Germline lookup yields CDR1 MGHRA and CDR2 YSYEKL.

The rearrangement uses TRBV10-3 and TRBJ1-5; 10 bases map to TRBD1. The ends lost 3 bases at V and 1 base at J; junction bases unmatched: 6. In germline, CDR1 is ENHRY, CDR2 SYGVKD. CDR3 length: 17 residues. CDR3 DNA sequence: TGTGCCATCAGTGATGGGACAGGGGCGGTAAGCAATCAGCCCCAGCATTTT. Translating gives CAISDGTGAVSNQPQHF.

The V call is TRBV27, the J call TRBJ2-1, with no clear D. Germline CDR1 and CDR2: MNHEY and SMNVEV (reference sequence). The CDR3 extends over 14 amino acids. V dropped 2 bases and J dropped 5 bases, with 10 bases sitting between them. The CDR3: CASSLGKGNNEQFF. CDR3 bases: TGTGCCAGCAGTTTAGGAAAAGGGAACAATGAGCAGTTCTTC.

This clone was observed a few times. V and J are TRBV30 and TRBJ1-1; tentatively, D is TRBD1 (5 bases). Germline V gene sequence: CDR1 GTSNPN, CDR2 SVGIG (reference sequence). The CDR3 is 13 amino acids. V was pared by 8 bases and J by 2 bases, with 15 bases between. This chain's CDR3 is CAGTIGFNTEAFF. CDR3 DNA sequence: TGTGCCGGGACTATCGGGTTTAACACTGAAGCTTTCTTT.

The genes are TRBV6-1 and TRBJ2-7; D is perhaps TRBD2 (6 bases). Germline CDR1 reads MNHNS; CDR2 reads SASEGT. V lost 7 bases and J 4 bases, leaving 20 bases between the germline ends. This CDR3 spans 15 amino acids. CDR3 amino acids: CASKKSGEIGYEQYF. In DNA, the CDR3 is TGTGCCAGCAAGAAGTCGGGGGAGATTGGATACGAGCAGTACTTC.

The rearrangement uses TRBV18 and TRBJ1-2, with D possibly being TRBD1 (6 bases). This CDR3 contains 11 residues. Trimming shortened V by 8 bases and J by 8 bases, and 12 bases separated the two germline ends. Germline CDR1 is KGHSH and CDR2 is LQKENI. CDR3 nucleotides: TGTGCCAGCATGGCGGGGGGCGGCTACACCTTC. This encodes CASMAGGGYTF.

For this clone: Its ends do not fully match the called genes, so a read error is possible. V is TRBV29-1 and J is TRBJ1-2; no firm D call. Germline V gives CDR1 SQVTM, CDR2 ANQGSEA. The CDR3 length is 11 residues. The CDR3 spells CSVEVNYGYTF. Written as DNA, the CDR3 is TGCAGCGTGGAAGTGAACTATGGCTACACCTTC.